The source of this T cell receptor beta chain is a study of blood T cells in healthy people across ages. Study context: There was about one barcoded beta molecule captured by template switching per two T cells.

Findings of the study overall: Per million T cells, the diversity of TCR beta decreased roughly linearly as age advanced. Because donor CMV status was unknown, expanded clonotype changes were possibly confounded. Diversity figures based on one million T cells were deemed too low.

Next came a second PCR, run for about 7 to 12 cycles, which used a sample-barcoded 5' primer along with a J-beta primer mix. TCRdb called the 5' RACE reads again in MiXCR, with one record for every CDR3 protein. The sample shows about 680,000 distinct CDR3 sequences, 45% to 50% of them seen only once. Trimming shortened V by 2 bases and J by 5 bases, and 20 bases separated the two germline ends. Germline assignment: CDR1 SGHRS and CDR2 YFSETQ. The length of the CDR3 is 17 residues. For this clonotype: As yet, its antigen is unknown.

The V gene is TRBV5-1, the J gene TRBJ2-1; D uncertain. Specimen: blood. This receptor was identified in a woman aged 55-70 years in good health. In DNA, the CDR3 is TGCGCCAGCAGCTTAGTTAAAGGTAGGGTCACGAACAATGAGCAGTTCTTC. Protein product: CASSLVKGRVTNNEQFF.